Listed here are 22 T cell receptor beta chains from one sample, sequenced in a study of CD8 T cells in ankylosing spondylitis. Study conclusions and caveats: Typical of ankylosing spondylitis blood, it appeared, was a TCR beta motif of several highly homologous variants.

Each CDR3 protein is one row after TCRdb ran MiXCR on the 5' RACE reads. Of some 450,000 distinct CDR3 sequences in the sample, 17% were seen once. These receptors' targets are unknown. Sequenced: blood, either unsorted or a sorted T cell fraction (not recorded which). The source is a male donor with ankylosing spondylitis.

V usage is TRBV6-1 and J usage is TRBJ1-2; D uncertain. V was shortened by 4 bases and J by 2 bases, with 11 bases between the two germline ends. This CDR3 contains 14 residues. The germline V gene encodes CDR1 MNHNS and CDR2 SASEGT. The CDR3 nucleotides are TGTGCCAGCAGTGTGGAGGGATCCAACTATGGCTACACCTTC. This encodes CASSVEGSNYGYTF.

This clonotype has a handful of counts. The gene calls are TRBV7-2 and TRBJ2-7; D is undetermined. The germline gives CDR1 SGHTA, CDR2 FQGNSA. The V and J ends lost 5 bases and 6 bases respectively, with 11 bases between them. The CDR3 extends over 12 amino acids. CDR3 DNA: TGTGCCAGCAGCCAGACATGGACCGAGCAGTACTTC. Translated: CASSQTWTEQYF. Looking up the rest from reference TRBV7-2 and TRBJ2-7 gives the full variable domain: GAGVSQSPSNKVTEKGKDVELRCDPISGHTALYWYRQSLGQGLEFLIYFQGNSAPDKSGLPSDRFSAERTGGSVSTLTIQRTQQEDSAVYLCASSQTWTEQYFGPGTRLTVT.

This sequence joins TRBV6-5 and TRBJ1-2; the D gene is possibly TRBD1 (6 bases). Trimming pared 3 bases from V and 7 bases from J, leaving 15 bases between. The CDR3 extends over 14 amino acids. Per the germline V gene, CDR1 is MNHEY and CDR2 is SVGAGI. This CDR3 reads CASSYEGGFRGYTF. In nucleotides, the CDR3 is TGTGCCAGCAGTTATGAGGGGGGTTTTCGTGGCTACACCTTC.

V gene TRBV15 combines with J gene TRBJ1-6; no definite D call. V was cut by 0 bases and J by 4 bases, with 10 bases left in between. Germline-derived CDR1 and CDR2 are LNHNV and YYDKDF (reference sequence). CDR3 length: 16 amino acids. The CDR3 DNA follows: TGTGCCACCAGCAGAGACAGACGGTCTTATAATTCACCCCTCCACTTT. Its translation is CATSRDRRSYNSPLHF.

This clonotype has ten or more counts. The gene calls are TRBV10-3 and TRBJ2-3; 8 bases are a match to TRBD2. CDR3 length: 15 amino acids. V lost 5 bases, J lost 0 bases, and 4 bases stayed unmatched. Germline CDR1 and CDR2: ENHRY and SYGVKD. The CDR3 sequence is CAISRLASSTDTQYF. The CDR3 DNA reads TGTGCCATCAGTAGACTAGCGTCTAGCACAGATACGCAGTATTTT.

This chain links TRBV15 with TRBJ2-1; the D gene is possibly TRBD2 (6 bases). Trimming took 1 base from V and 6 from J, leaving 10 bases between them. Germline values: CDR1 LNHNV, CDR2 YYDKDF (reference sequence). The CDR3 loop spans 14 amino acids. CDR3 DNA: TGTGCCACCAGCAGAGGCGGGACGAGCAATGAGCAGTTCTTC. Translated: CATSRGGTSNEQFF.

The chain has TRBV5-1 and TRBJ2-2; TRBD2 matches at 7 bases. Germline trimming cut 3 bases from V and 8 bases from J; bases unmatched to any gene: 10. The germline CDR1 and CDR2 sequences are SGHRS and YFSETQ. This CDR3 has 15 residues. CDR3 coding DNA: TGCGCCAGCAGCTACGGCCGGGGGGTCCCTGGGGAGCTGTTTTTT. Its protein is CASSYGRGVPGELFF.

A few counts support this clonotype. One junction end disagrees with the germline gene, perhaps due to a read error. V gene TRBV3-1 combines with J gene TRBJ2-2; 13 nucleotides agree with TRBD2. The V gene's germline CDR1 is LGHDT and CDR2 YNNKEL (reference sequence). The CDR3 sequence is 17 residues long. The CDR3: CASSQGLAGVRTGELFF. The CDR3 DNA reads TGTGCCAGCAGTCAAGGACTAGCGGGAGTACGGACCGGGGAGCTGTTTTTT.

The chain joins TRBV18 to TRBJ2-1; a weak D match, TRBD1 (5 bases). The germline CDR1 and CDR2 sequences are KGHSH and LQKENI. Between the trimmed V and J ends, which lost 3 bases and 1 base, there was a span of 13 bases. The CDR3 contains 16 residues. The CDR3 DNA is TGTGCCAGCTCACCGCCGGTGGGGCTGTCCTACAATGAGCAGTTCTTC. This gives the protein CASSPPVGLSYNEQFF.

This clonotype was seen a few times. The CDR3 spells CASSLGEFGGQEQYF. CDR3 DNA sequence: TGTGCCAGCAGCTTAGGGGAATTTGGCGGTCAGGAGCAGTACTTC. V usage is TRBV7-2 and J usage is TRBJ2-7; D remains ambiguous. Germline-derived CDR1 and CDR2 are SGHTA and FQGNSA. V was shortened by 1 base and J by 7 bases, with 17 bases between the two germline ends. The CDR3 runs 15 residues. The whole variable domain, remainder taken from reference TRBV7-2 and TRBJ2-7, is GAGVSQSPSNKVTEKGKDVELRCDPISGHTALYWYRQSLGQGLEFLIYFQGNSAPDKSGLPSDRFSAERTGGSVSTLTIQRTQQEDSAVYLCASSLGEFGGQEQYFGPGTRLTVT.

The chain is built from TRBV21-1 and TRBJ2-4; the table's TRBD1 call for D was not verified on the DNA. TRBV21-1 has pseudogene status. The CDR3 runs to 17 residues. The CDR3 sequence is CASSPRWPLRAKNIQYF. The CDR3 nucleotides are TGTGCCAGCAGCCCCAGGTGGCCGTTAAGGGCCAAAAACATTCAGTACTTC.

This clonotype was observed a handful of times. One end of the junction does not line up with germline, which may come from a read error. CDR3 in amino acids: CASSLYLTTEAFF. The CDR3 nucleotides are TGTGCTAGCAGCTTATACCTAACTACTGAAGCTTTCTTT. This chain joins TRBV7-7 and TRBJ1-1; no reliable D call. This CDR3 is built from 13 residues. CDR1 and CDR2 from the germline V gene are SSHAT and FNYEAQ (reference sequence).

This clonotype was picked up a small number of times. The chain uses TRBV20-1 and TRBJ2-2; 8 nucleotides agree with TRBD2. CDR1 and CDR2 from the germline V gene are DFQATT and SNEGSKA (reference sequence). The trim removed 2 bases at V and 4 bases at J, leaving 6 bases unmatched. This CDR3 region has 15 residues. For the CDR3, the DNA is TGCAGTGCTAGACTTAGCGGGGTATCCACCGGGGAGCTGTTTTTT. Residues: CSARLSGVSTGELFF.

The sample holds a few counts of this clonotype. The chain employs TRBV20-1 and TRBJ1-2; D is perhaps TRBD1 (5 bases). The germline V and J ends were trimmed by 1 base and 7 bases, with 10 bases remaining between them. Germline V gene data show CDR1 as DFQATT and CDR2 as SNEGSKA (reference sequence). The CDR3 is 12 amino acids. The CDR3 nucleotides read TGCAGTGCTAGAGTGCAGGGAGGTGGCTACACCTTC. This translates into CSARVQGGGYTF.

This rearrangement joins TRBV20-1 to TRBJ2-7, with 12 bases identical to TRBD2. This CDR3 contains 16 residues. V shed 6 bases, J shed 7 bases, and the junction held 16 bases outside the gene matches. The germline V gene has CDR1 DFQATT and CDR2 SNEGSKA (reference sequence). CDR3 DNA: TGCAGTGCGAACCTCGAGAGACTAGCGGGGGCGGGTGAGCAGTACTTC. Protein product: CSANLERLAGAGEQYF.

This clonotype was recorded many times. This chain connects TRBV9 to TRBJ2-7; D possibly corresponds to TRBD2 (5 bases). Germline V lookup: CDR1 SGDLS, CDR2 YYNGEE. The ends were cut back, 7 bases at V and 0 bases at J, with 14 bases in the middle. The CDR3 runs to 14 residues. CDR3 coding DNA: TGTGCCAGCTCGCCTTTAGGGAGCTCCTACGAGCAGTACTTC. It specifies CASSPLGSSYEQYF.

The V and J genes are TRBV20-1 and TRBJ1-5, with D hard to call. Germline assignment: CDR1 DFQATT and CDR2 SNEGSKA (reference sequence). The CDR3 spans 14 residues. Trimming took off 0 bases at V and 3 bases at J, with 9 bases between the two ends. The CDR3 DNA reads as TGCAGTGCTAGAGATGAATCCCCCAATCAGCCCCAGCATTTT. This encodes CSARDESPNQPQHF.

The V call is TRBV13, the J call TRBJ2-1; TRBD2 matches 9 bases. The CDR3 is 16 amino acids. V shed 2 bases, J shed 7 bases, and the junction held 9 bases outside the gene matches. Germline assignment: CDR1 PRHDT and CDR2 FYEKMQ (reference sequence). For the CDR3, the DNA is TGTGCCAGCAGCTTACGGTGGACTAGCGCCTCTAATGAGCAGTTCTTC. Residues: CASSLRWTSASNEQFF. The full variable domain, rest sourced from reference TRBV13 and TRBJ2-1, is AAGVIQSPRHLIKEKRETATLKCYPIPRHDTVYWYQQGPGQDPQFLISFYEKMQSDKGSIPDRFSAQQFSDYHSELNMSSLELGDSALYFCASSLRWTSASNEQFFGPGTRLTVL.

This clonotype was detected only a few times. The CDR3 bases are TGCGCCAGCAGCTTGTTAACAGGGGTCCCAGATACGCAGTATTTT. Translated: CASSLLTGVPDTQYF. This chain joins TRBV5-1 and TRBJ2-3; 7 bases match TRBD1. The length of the CDR3 is 15 residues. V shed 1 base and J 4 bases; nucleotides not matched to a gene: 6. The germline CDR1 and CDR2 sequences are SGHRS and YFSETQ.

This clonotype has a count of ten or more. The DNA for the CDR3 is TGTGCCAGCCTTGCCTGGGGCGGCTACACCTTC. Translated: CASLAWGGYTF. The rearrangement joins TRBV12-3 or TRBV12-4 to TRBJ1-2, with a weak D call TRBD1 (5 bases). The CDR3 spans 11 residues. V lost 8 bases and J lost 8, with 12 bases in between.

This clonotype has just a few counts. The chain couples TRBV4-1 to TRBJ1-1; tentative D call: TRBD1 (5 bases). Per the germline V gene, CDR1 is MGHRA and CDR2 is YSYEKL. CDR3 length: 14 residues. Trimming shortened V by 5 bases and J by 1 base, and 11 bases separated the two germline ends. CDR3 residues: CASSWDFPNTEAFF. CDR3 in DNA: TGCGCCAGCAGCTGGGACTTCCCGAACACTGAAGCTTTCTTT.

This clonotype was detected a few times. The chain recombines TRBV7-9 with TRBJ2-1, with 7 bases aligning to TRBD1. V was pared by 1 base and J by 1 base, with 4 bases of the junction left unmatched. Germline V gene sequence: CDR1 SEHNR, CDR2 FQNEAQ (reference sequence). The CDR3 covers 16 residues. CDR3 sequence (DNA): TGTGCCAGCAGCTTAGGTCCAGGGGGTTCCTACAATGAGCAGTTCTTC. This encodes CASSLGPGGSYNEQFF.